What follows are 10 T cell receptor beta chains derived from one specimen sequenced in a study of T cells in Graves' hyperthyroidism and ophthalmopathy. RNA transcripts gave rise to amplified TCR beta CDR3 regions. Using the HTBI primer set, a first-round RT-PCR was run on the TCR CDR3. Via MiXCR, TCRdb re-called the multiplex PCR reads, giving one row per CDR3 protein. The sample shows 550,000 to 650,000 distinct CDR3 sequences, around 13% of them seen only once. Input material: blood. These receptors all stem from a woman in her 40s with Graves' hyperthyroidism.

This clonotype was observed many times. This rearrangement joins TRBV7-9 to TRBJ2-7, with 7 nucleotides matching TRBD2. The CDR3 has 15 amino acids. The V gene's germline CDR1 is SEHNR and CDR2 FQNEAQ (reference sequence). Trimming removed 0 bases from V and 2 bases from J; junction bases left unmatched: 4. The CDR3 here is CASSLALGGAYEQYF. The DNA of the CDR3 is TGTGCCAGCAGCTTAGCGCTTGGGGGGGCCTACGAGCAGTACTTC. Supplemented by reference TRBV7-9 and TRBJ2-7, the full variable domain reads DTGVSQNPRHKITKRGQNVTFRCDPISEHNRLYWYRQTLGQGPEFLTYFQNEAQLEKSRLLSDRFSAERPKGSFSTLEIQRTEQGDSAMYLCASSLALGGAYEQYFGPGTRLTVT.

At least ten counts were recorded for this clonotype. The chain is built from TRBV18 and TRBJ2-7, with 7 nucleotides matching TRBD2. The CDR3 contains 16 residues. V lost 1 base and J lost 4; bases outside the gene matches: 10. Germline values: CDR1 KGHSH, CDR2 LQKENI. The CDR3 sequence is CASSPLRASGQYEQYF. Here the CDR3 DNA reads TGTGCCAGCTCACCACTCCGGGCTAGCGGTCAATACGAGCAGTACTTC.

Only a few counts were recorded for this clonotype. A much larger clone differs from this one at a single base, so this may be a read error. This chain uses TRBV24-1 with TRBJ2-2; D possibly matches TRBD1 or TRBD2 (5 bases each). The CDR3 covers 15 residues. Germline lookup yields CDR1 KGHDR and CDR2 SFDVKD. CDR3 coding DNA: TGTGCCACCAGTGATTCCAGGGCGGGCACCGGGGAGCCGTTTTTT. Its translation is CATSDSRAGTGEPFF.

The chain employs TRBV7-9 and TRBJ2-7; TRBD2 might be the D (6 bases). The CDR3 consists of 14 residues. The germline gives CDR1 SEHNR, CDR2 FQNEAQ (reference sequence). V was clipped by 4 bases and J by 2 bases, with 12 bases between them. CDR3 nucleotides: TGTGCCAGCAGCTCGAATAGCGGCCCCTACGAGCAGTACTTC. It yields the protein CASSSNSGPYEQYF. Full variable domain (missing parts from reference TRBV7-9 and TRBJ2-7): DTGVSQNPRHKITKRGQNVTFRCDPISEHNRLYWYRQTLGQGPEFLTYFQNEAQLEKSRLLSDRFSAERPKGSFSTLEIQRTEQGDSAMYLCASSSNSGPYEQYFGPGTRLTVT.

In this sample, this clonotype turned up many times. The CDR3, as DNA: TGTGCCAGCAGCTCCCAGCCGGGACAAATCTATGGCTACACCTTC. As protein: CASSSQPGQIYGYTF. This chain uses TRBV7-8 with TRBJ1-2; TRBD1 might be the D (6 bases). The CDR3 loop spans 15 amino acids. The germline V and J ends were trimmed by 4 bases and 4 bases, with 16 bases remaining between them. The germline V gene has CDR1 SGHVS and CDR2 FQNEAQ.

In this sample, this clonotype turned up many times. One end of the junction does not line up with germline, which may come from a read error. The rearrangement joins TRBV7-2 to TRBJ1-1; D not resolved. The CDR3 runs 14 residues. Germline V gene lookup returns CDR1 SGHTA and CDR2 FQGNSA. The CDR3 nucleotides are TGTGCCAGCAGCTTAGCCCGAATGAACACTGAAGCTTCCTTT. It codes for CASSLARMNTEASF.

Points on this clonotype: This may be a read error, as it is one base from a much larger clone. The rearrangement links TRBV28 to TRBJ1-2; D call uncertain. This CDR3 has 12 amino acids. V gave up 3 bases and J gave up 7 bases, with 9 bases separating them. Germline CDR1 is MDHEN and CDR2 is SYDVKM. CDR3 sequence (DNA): TGTGCCAGCAGTTTTACCAGATCTGGCTACACCTTC. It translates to CASSFTRSGYTF.

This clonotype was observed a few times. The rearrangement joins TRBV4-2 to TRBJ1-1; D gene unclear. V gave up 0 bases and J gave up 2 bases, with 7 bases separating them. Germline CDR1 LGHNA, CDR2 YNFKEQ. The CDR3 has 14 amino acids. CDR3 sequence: CASSQESRNTEAFF. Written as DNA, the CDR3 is TGTGCCAGCAGCCAAGAGAGTCGAAACACTGAAGCTTTCTTT.

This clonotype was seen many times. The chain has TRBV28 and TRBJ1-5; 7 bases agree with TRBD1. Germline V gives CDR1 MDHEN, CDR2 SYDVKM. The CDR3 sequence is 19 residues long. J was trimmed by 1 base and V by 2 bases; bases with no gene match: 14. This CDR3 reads CASSLRTGLFGGSNQPQHF. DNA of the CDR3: TGTGCCAGCAGTTTAAGGACAGGCCTCTTTGGCGGGAGCAATCAGCCCCAGCATTTT.

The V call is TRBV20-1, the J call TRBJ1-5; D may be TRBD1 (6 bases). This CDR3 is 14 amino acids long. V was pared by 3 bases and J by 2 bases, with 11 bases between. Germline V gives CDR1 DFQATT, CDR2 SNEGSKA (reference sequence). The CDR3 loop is CSASPPGGNQPQHF. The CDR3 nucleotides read TGCAGTGCTAGTCCCCCAGGGGGCAATCAGCCCCAGCATTTT.